The rows below give T cell receptor beta chains drawn from one sample of a study of T-cell memory formation after mild COVID-19. MiXCR, run by TCRdb on the 5' RACE reads, gives a single entry per CDR3 protein. Counted here are 7,000 to 7,500 distinct CDR3 sequences, roughly 30% occurring once; the ten biggest clones make up around 50%. Sequencing used PBMCs or a T cell subset sorted from them (not recorded which). The receptors derive from an adult woman who had mild COVID-19 (a few samples of this study predate the infection). Cell type and time point are not known. The CDR3 runs from the conserved cysteine through the conserved F or W. The D gene is left open where the match is weak. Size tells how often a clone was seen (once, few, many) or the class of an expanded clone, and some rows leave it out.

D gene,J gene,V gene,clone size,CDR3 DNA,CDR3 protein
NA,TRBJ2-5,TRBV7-2,NA,TGTGCCAGCAGCCCCATCCCGGGACTGAGACAGTTTGCCCAGTACTTC,CASSPIPGLRQFAQYF
TRBD1,TRBJ1-5,TRBV29-1,many,TGCAGCGTTGTGCTCCGGACAGGGGGATCCTATAGCAATCAGCCCCAGCATTTT,CSVVLRTGGSYSNQPQHF
NA,TRBJ2-3,TRBV5-4,NA,TGTGCCAGCAGCCAAACGCGAGACACAGATACGCAGTATTTT,CASSQTRDTDTQYF
NA,TRBJ1-5,TRBV4-1,medium-sized,TGCGCCAGCAGCCAAGAGGGGGTAGGTAGCAATCAGCCCCAGCATTTT,CASSQEGVGSNQPQHF
NA,TRBJ1-5,TRBV4-2,many,TGTGCCAGCAGCCTCGGTCTAGGGGTGCGAGATCAGCCCCAGCATTTT,CASSLGLGVRDQPQHF
NA,TRBJ2-2,TRBV9,many,TGTGCCAGCAGCGTAGGCTGGTTACCGAACACCGGGGAGCTGTTTTTT,CASSVGWLPNTGELFF
NA,TRBJ1-4,TRBV27,many,TGTGCCAGCAGTTTCCTCAATGGGCCTAATGAAAAACTGTTTTTT,CASSFLNGPNEKLFF
TRBD2,TRBJ2-7,TRBV27,many,TGTGCCAGCAGTCCCCTAGCGGGAGGGCTCTACGAGCAGTACTTC,CASSPLAGGLYEQYF
NA,TRBJ2-3,TRBV7-9,few,TGTGCCAGCAGCTTTACAGATACGCAGTATTTT,CASSFTDTQYF
TRBD1,TRBJ2-7,TRBV12-3/TRBV12-4,many,TGTGCCAGCAGAGGCAGGGGGTGGGAGCAGTACTTC,CASRGRGWEQYF
TRBD1,TRBJ2-5,TRBV23-1,many,TGCGCCACGCGTCACAAAAGGGGGGACAGGCAAGAGACCCAGTACTTC,CATRHKRGDRQETQYF